This entry features one T cell receptor (beta chain) sequence. Antigen: not known. This CDR3 has 15 amino acids. The germline V gene encodes CDR1 MNHEY and CDR2 SVGAGI. Between the trimmed V and J ends, which lost 0 bases and 2 bases, there was a span of 8 bases. This record belongs to a study of cytomegalovirus exposure and HLA in healthy donors. The PCR ran on 60 Vbeta and 13 Jbeta primers. Method: immunoSEQ multiplex PCR; TCRdb's copy keeps in-frame clones and lacks some. The sample has around 190,000 clones; about 77% are singletons. General study points: Prior analysis indicated that the majority of TCR beta V segments exhibited productivity approximately 87% or approximately 30% of the time.

The sample was PBMCs. J is TRBJ1-5 and V is TRBV6-5; D possibly corresponds to TRBD1 (6 bases). The sequence derives from a man aged 55 to 70 in good health and CMV-seronegative. Written as DNA, the CDR3 is TGTGCCAGCAGTTACTCGAACAGGGGCAATCAGCCCCAGCATTTT. Amino acid sequence: CASSYSNRGNQPQHF.